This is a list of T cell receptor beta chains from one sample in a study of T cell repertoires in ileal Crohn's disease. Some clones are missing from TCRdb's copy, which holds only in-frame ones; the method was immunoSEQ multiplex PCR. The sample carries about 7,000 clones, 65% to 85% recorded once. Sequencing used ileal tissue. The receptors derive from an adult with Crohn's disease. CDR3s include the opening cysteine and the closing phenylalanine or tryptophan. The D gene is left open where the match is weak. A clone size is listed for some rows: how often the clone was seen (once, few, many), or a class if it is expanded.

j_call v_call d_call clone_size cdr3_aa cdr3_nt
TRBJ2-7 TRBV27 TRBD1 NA CASSKLPGQGASGEQYF TGTGCCAGCAGTAAACTCCCGGGACAGGGGGCGTCTGGTGAGCAGTACTTC
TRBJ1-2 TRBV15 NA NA CATSRGAGAGGYTF TGTGCCACCAGCAGAGGGGCAGGGGCAGGGGGCTACACCTTC
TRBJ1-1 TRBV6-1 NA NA CASSETPSHAFF TGCGCCAGCAGCGAAACTCCTTCGCACGCTTTCTTT
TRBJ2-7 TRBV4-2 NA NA CASSRGGGLYEQYF TGTGCCAGCAGCCGAGGGGGGGGACTCTACGAGCAGTACTTC
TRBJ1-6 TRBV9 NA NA CASSPRGSYNSPLHF TGTGCCAGCAGCCCACGGGGCTCCTATAATTCACCCCTCCACTTT
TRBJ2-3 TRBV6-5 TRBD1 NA CASKTRGLSTDTQCF TGTGCCAGCAAGACCAGGGGGCTGAGCACAGATACGCAGTGTTTT
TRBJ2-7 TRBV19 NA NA CASNPRLNRDEQYF TGTGCCAGTAACCCGCGCTTAAACAGGGACGAGCAGTACTTC
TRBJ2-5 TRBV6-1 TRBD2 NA CASSEVPLSGEGQYF TGTGCCAGCAGTGAAGTCCCCCTAAGTGGGGAGGGCCAGTACTTC
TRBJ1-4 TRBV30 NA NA CATLGGGFNEKLFF TGTGCCACACTAGGGGGAGGGTTTAATGAAAAACTGTTTTTT
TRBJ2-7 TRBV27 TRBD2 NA CASSQGTSGRASYEQYF TGTGCCAGCAGCCAAGGGACTAGCGGGAGGGCCTCCTACGAGCAGTACTTC
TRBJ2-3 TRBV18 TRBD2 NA CASSPRLAGTTDTQYF TGTGCCAGCTCACCACGGCTAGCGGGAACCACAGATACGCAGTATTTT
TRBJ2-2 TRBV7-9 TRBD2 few CASSPWGSGGPTGELFF TGTGCCAGCAGCCCCTGGGGGAGCGGGGGGCCGACCGGGGAGCTGTTTTTT
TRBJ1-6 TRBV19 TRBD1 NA CASSMGDSRNSPLHF TGTGCCAGTAGTATGGGGGACAGTCGAAATTCACCCCTCCACTTT
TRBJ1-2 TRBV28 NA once CASSWRPSAYGYTF TGTGCCAGCAGTTGGAGGCCTTCTGCCTATGGCTACACCTTC
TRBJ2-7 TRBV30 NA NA CALNGAGHYEQYF TGTGCCTTAAATGGGGCAGGCCACTACGAGCAGTACTTC
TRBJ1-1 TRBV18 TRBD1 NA CASSTGVPNTEAFF TGTGCCAGCTCAACAGGGGTCCCTAACACTGAAGCTTTCTTT
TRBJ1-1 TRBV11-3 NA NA CASSRMTEAFF TGTGCCAGCAGTCGTATGACTGAAGCTTTCTTT
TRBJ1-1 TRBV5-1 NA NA CASSLVLGTETFF TGCGCCAGCAGCTTGGTTTTGGGGACTGAAACTTTCTTT
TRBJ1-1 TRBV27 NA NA CASSFTGGTEAFF TGTGCCAGCAGTTTCACTGGCGGCACTGAAGCTTTCTTT
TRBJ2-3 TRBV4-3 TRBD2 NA CASSQEAAASGRLASDTQYF TGCGCCAGCAGCCAAGAGGCAGCGGCTAGCGGGAGGTTGGCGTCAGATACGCAGTATTTT
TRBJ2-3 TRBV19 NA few CASSNQGTSTDTQYF TGTGCCAGTAGTAACCAGGGAACTAGCACAGATACGCAGTATTTT
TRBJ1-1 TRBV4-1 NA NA CASSQERSGGVEAFF TGCGCCAGCAGCCAAGAAAGGAGCGGGGGGGTTGAAGCTTTCTTT
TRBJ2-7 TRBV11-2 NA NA CASSLYTQGYEQYF TGTGCCAGCAGCTTATATACACAGGGTTACGAGCAGTACTTC
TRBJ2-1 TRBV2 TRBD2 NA CASSEELAGHNEQFF TGTGCCAGCAGTGAAGAACTAGCGGGGCACAATGAGCAGTTCTTC
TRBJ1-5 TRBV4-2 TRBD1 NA CASSQDGTVSNQPQHF TGTGCCAGCAGCCAAGATGGGACAGTTAGCAATCAGCCCCAGCATTTT
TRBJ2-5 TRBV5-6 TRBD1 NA CASSLSPTGSFAYQETQYF TGTGCCAGCAGCCTCTCCCCGACAGGGAGTTTTGCGTACCAAGAGACCCAGTACTTC
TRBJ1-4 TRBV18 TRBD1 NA CASRFGQGEEKLFF TGTGCCAGCCGCTTCGGACAGGGGGAGGAAAAACTGTTTTTT
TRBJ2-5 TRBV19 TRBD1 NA CASSTPRGREKTQYF TGTGCCAGTAGTACCCCCAGGGGGCGCGAGAAGACCCAGTACTTC
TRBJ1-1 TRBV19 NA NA CASTTTLLNTEAFF TGTGCCAGTACTACGACACTTCTGAACACTGAAGCTTTCTTT
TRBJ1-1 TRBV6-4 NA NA CASSKTGTTEAFF TGTGCCAGCAGTAAAACAGGGACCACTGAAGCTTTCTTT
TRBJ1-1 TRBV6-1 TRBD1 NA CASYDRAAVNTEAFF TGTGCCAGCTACGACAGGGCAGCGGTGAACACTGAAGCTTTCTTT
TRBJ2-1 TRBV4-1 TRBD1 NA CASSQGTGTGKEFF TGCGCCAGCAGCCAAGGGACGGGGACAGGGAAGGAGTTCTTC
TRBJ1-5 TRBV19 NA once CASSITDRSNQPQHF TGTGCCAGTAGTATCACAGACAGGAGCAATCAGCCCCAGCATTTT
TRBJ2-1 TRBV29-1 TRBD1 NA CSVVPGQNYNEQFF TGCAGCGTTGTGCCGGGACAGAATTACAATGAGCAGTTCTTC
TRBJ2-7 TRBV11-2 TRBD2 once CASSFGYREGRYF TGTGCCAGCAGCTTTGGGTATCGGGAGGGCAGATACTTC
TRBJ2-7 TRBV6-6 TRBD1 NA CASGLQGQASYEQYF TGTGCCAGCGGCTTGCAGGGACAGGCCTCCTACGAGCAGTACTTC
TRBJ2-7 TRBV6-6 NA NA CASSYVSGQQYF TGTGCCAGCAGTTACGTTTCAGGGCAACAGTACTTC
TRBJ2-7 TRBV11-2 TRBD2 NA CASSPLAAGYEQYF TGTGCCAGCAGCCCACTAGCGGCGGGGTACGAGCAGTACTTC
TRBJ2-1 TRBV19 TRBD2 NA CASSLRLAGGPIINEQFF TGTGCCAGTAGTCTACGGCTAGCGGGAGGCCCCATCATCAATGAGCAGTTCTTC
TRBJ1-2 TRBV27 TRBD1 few CASSLDRTGGLGDGYTF TGTGCCAGCAGTTTAGACCGGACAGGGGGCTTGGGGGATGGCTACACCTTC
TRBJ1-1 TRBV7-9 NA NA CASSLEGGRTEAFF TGTGCCAGCAGCTTAGAAGGAGGGAGAACTGAAGCTTTCTTT
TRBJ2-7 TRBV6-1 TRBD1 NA CASSESRTGGQYEQYF TGTGCCAGCAGTGAAAGCCGGACAGGGGGCCAGTACGAGCAGTACTTC
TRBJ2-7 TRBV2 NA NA CASRPTGGSYEQYF TGTGCCAGCAGGCCTACCGGAGGCTCCTACGAGCAGTACTTC
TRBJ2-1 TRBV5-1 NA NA CASSLEIGGFEQFF TGCGCCAGCAGCTTGGAGATAGGAGGTTTTGAGCAGTTCTTC
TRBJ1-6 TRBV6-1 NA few CASSELGSSYNSPLHF TGTGCCAGCAGTGAACTGGGGAGCTCCTATAATTCACCCCTCCACTTT
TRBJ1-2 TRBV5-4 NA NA CASSPDAGGFYGYTF TGTGCCAGCAGCCCAGACGCGGGGGGTTTCTATGGCTACACCTTC